The TCR beta chain described here comes from a study of CD8 T cells in Susac syndrome. Notes on the study in general: The study recognized that the number of individuals in its TCR sequencing and HLA analysis was relatively small.

Reverse transcription of about 0.5 to 1 ug RNA was performed with random hexamers. TCRdb re-called the immunoSEQ multiplex PCR reads through MiXCR, storing one row per CDR3 protein. The data contain 25,000 to 35,000 distinct CDR3 sequences, roughly 92% of them singletons. High-throughput TCR beta sequencing covered peripheral CD8+ and CD4+ T cells. As controls, healthy donors matched for age and sex were used. The length of the CDR3 is 15 residues. J lost 2 bases, V lost 4 bases, and 4 bases had no gene match. CDR1 and CDR2 from the germline V gene are LGHDT and YNNKEL (reference sequence). In the case of this clonotype: Its antigen is unidentified.

The V and J genes are TRBV3-1 and TRBJ2-1, with 8 bases aligning to TRBD2. Sequenced input: CD8+ T cells from PBMCs. This clonotype was obtained from a human donor in good health. CDR3 sequence reads: CASSPGTRAYNEQFF. CDR3 nucleotides: TGTGCCAGCAGCCCCGGGACTAGGGCCTACAATGAGCAGTTCTTC.